This TCR beta chain was profiled in a study of PD-1 blockade in classical Hodgkin lymphoma. J gave up 5 bases and V 8 bases, and 12 bases lay outside the gene matches. The CDR3 is 15 residues long. From germline, CDR1 is MNHNY and CDR2 SVGAGI (reference sequence). Every patient had relapsed following autologous stem cell transplantation, and cohorts differed in brentuximab vedotin exposure. Sequenced by immunoSEQ multiplex PCR; TCRdb stores in-frame clones only, minus some. Counted here are roughly 60,000 clones, 88% occurring once; the ten biggest clones make up under 7%. The chain couples TRBV6-6 to TRBJ1-5; 7 nucleotides line up with TRBD1. The clonotype was recovered from a human donor with classical Hodgkin lymphoma. This specimen consisted of peripheral blood mononuclear cells (PBMCs), obtained before the second cycle of nivolumab. DNA for the CDR3: TGTGCCAGCCTTACCACAGGGGCTATCGATCAGCCCCAGCATTTT. Residues: CASLTTGAIDQPQHF.